This paragraph covers one T cell receptor beta chain sequence. Its recognized antigen is unknown. The record has no base qualities; no much larger clone is one base away. This sample stems from a study of shared T cell receptors in the human thymus (dated by TCRdb to 2020 to 2022). Regarding the study in general: The study examined how the human thymus generates shared, self-reactive T-cell receptor alpha chains.

The method was the immunoSEQ multiplex PCR assay. TCRdb took over this immuneACCESS table, retaining in-frame rearrangements with V and J assigned. Such tables are incomplete; in checked studies, under half of the missing clones stem from an unresolved V gene, and the remainder is unexplained. The sample includes over 450,000 clones, with 75% to 80% observed a single time. The ten largest clones represent more than 0.01% of the sample. Germline trimming amounts to 5 bases on V and 5 bases on J, with 5 as the count of junction bases outside the gene matches. According to the germline V gene (reference sequence), CDR1 reads SEHNR and CDR2 reads FQNEAQ. The cysteine opens and the phenylalanine closes a CDR3 of 14 amino acids. The entry retains the CDR3 DNA only, 42 bases that are in frame from base 1. Another study also made use of these data, one on human thymus T cells. According to the second study: Donors were immunologically healthy infants undergoing open corrective cardiac surgery for congenital heart defects in Finland. The thymus tissue came from surgical resects taken out during corrective cardiac surgery. Biased V and J gene segment usage appeared to be present in both thymic and peripheral blood repertoires. According to the related research, thymic TCR repertoires were highly overlapping among unrelated individuals. The study described the TCR alpha and beta repertoires in about eight infant thymus samples and a few matching peripheral blood samples. The cohort included about 6 male and two female infants, with donor ages spanning 7 to 244 days. Thymocytes were mechanically released from the tissue and were stored as pellets of 10-30 million cells at -70 degrees C. A QIAsymphony instrument was used to extract genomic DNA from the frozen cell pellets. Using the immunoSEQ multiplex PCR assay, the TCRB and TCRAD loci were amplified from a standardized quantity of quality-controlled genomic DNA. The amplicons covered the V(D)J region and were long enough to include the CDR3 and to identify the V and J genes. The commercial immunoSEQ service was used to sequence amplicons on an Illumina platform. Corrections for primer bias and sequencing errors followed previously described methods, while TCRAD and TCRB definitions were based on the IMGT database. Repertoires were analysed with immunoSEQ Analyzer 3.0 and VDJTools, covering basic statistics, V/J segment usage, diversity estimates, rarefaction and pairwise overlap. Chao1, ChaoE, Efron-Thisted, Shannon and inverse Simpson indices were used to estimate diversity, which was also estimated on datasets down-sampled to the smallest sample. For repertoire overlap, CDR3 nucleotide sequence, V gene and J gene had to match strictly, and clustering was done by Jaccard-based multidimensional scaling. Thymus samples yielded on average roughly 800,000 unique TCRB clonotypes, compared with 70,000 to 85,000 from blood samples.

The sequence derives from a boy under three years old with a congenital heart defect. Donor details come from another sample of the same person, matched by shared clones. The sequence is built from TRBV7-9 and TRBJ2-1; 8 central nucleotides agree with TRBD2. The source material was thymocytes. In nucleotide form, the sequence is TGTGCCAGCAGCATCCTTAGCGGGAACAATGAGCAGTTCTTC. Translated, this gives CASSILSGNNEQFF.